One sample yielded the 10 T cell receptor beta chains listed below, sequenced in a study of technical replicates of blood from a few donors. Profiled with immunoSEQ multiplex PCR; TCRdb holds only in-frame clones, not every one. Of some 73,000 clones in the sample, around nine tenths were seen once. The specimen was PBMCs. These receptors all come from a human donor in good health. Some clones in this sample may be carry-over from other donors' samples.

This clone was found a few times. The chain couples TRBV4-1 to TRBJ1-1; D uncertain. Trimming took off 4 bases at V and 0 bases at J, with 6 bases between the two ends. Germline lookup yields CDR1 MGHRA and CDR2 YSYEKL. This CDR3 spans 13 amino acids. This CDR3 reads CASSRVLNTEAFF. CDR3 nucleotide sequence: TGCGCCAGCAGCCGCGTCTTGAACACTGAAGCTTTCTTT.

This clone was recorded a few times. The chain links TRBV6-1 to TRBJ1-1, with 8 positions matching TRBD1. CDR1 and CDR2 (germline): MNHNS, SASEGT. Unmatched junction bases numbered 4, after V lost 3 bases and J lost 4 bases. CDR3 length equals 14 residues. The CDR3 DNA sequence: TGTGCCAGCAGTGATTCAGGGGGCCTCACTGAAGCTTTCTTT. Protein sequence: CASSDSGGLTEAFF.

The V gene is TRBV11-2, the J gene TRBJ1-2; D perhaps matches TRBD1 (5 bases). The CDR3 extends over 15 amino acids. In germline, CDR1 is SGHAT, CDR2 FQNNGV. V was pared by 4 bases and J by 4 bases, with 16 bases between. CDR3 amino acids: CASSSGSGKVYGYTF. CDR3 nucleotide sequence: TGTGCCAGCAGCTCTGGTTCAGGGAAGGTCTATGGCTACACCTTC.

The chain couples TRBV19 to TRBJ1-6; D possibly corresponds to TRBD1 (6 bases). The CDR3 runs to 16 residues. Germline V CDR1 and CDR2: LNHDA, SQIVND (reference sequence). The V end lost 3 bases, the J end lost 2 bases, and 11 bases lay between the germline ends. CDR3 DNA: TGTGCCAGTAGTATGGGGGGGCTGACCTATAATTCACCCCTCCACTTT. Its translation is CASSMGGLTYNSPLHF.

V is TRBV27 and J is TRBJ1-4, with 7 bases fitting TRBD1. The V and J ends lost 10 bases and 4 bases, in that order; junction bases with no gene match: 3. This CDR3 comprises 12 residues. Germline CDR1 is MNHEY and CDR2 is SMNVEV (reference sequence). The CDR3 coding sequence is TGTGCCACAGGGGGTATTAATGAAAAACTGTTTTTT. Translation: CATGGINEKLFF. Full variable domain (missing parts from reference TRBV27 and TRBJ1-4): EAQVTQNPRYLITVTGKKLTVTCSQNMNHEYMSWYRQDPGLGLRQIYYSMNVEVTDKGDVPEGYKVSRKEKRNFPLILESPSPNQTSLYFCATGGINEKLFFGSGTQLSVL.

The CDR3 DNA reads as TGTGCCAGCAGTGGACAGCTCCAAGAGACCCAGTACTTC. Translated: CASSGQLQETQYF. This chain joins TRBV6-5 and TRBJ2-5, with D possibly being TRBD1 (6 bases). Germline CDR1 reads MNHEY; CDR2 reads SVGAGI. The length of the CDR3 is 13 residues. V lost 5 bases and J 1 base, leaving 8 bases between the germline ends.

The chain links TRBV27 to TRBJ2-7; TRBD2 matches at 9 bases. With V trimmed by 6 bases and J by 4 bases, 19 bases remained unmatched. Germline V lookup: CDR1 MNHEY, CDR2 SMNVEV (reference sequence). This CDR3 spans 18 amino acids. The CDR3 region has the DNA TGTGCCAGCAGCATTCGGGTCCAGGCGGGGGGGGTTTATTACGAGCAGTACTTC. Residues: CASSIRVQAGGVYYEQYF.

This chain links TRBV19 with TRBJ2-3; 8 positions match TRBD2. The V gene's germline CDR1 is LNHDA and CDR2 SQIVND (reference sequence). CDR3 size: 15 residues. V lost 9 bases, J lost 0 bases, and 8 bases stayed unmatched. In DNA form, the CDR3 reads TGTGCCAGCGGGGGGGAGCACGCAAGCACAGATACGCAGTATTTT. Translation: CASGGEHASTDTQYF.

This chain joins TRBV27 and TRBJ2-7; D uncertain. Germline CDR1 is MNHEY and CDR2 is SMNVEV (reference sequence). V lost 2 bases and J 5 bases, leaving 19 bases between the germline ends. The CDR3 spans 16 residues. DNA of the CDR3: TGTGCCAGCAGTTTAGGCCCCCAGAGGAAAAGGCACGAGCAGTACTTC. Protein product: CASSLGPQRKRHEQYF.

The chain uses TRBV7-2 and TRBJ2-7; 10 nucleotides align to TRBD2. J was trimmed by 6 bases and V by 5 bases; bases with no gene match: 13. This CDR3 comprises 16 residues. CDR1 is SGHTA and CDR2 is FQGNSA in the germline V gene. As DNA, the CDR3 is TGTGCCAGCAGCCTCCCTAGCGGGAGAGGGGCCCGCGAGCAGTACTTC. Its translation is CASSLPSGRGAREQYF.